A single sample gave rise to the 7 T cell receptor beta chains below, sequenced in a study of T cell responses to AZD1222 COVID-19 vaccine. Here immunoSEQ multiplex PCR was the method, and the copy in TCRdb shows in-frame clones only, minus some. The sample gives under 200,000 clones, roughly nine tenths of which show up once; less than 2.5% is in the top ten. Sequenced material: peripheral blood, taken on day 0 of AZD1222 vaccination. Receptors were obtained from an adult in good health.

The chain links TRBV11-3 to TRBJ1-1, with no clear D. The CDR3 is 13 amino acids. Germline V CDR1 and CDR2: SGHNT, YENEEA. V lost 3 bases, J lost 7 bases, and 12 bases lay in between. The CDR3 loop is CASSFSQQHEAFF. The DNA of the CDR3 is TGTGCCAGCAGCTTTAGCCAGCAGCATGAAGCTTTCTTT.

This rearrangement joins TRBV11-2 to TRBJ2-5; D not resolved. Trimming took off 4 bases at V and 2 bases at J, with 2 bases between the two ends. CDR1 and CDR2 from the germline V gene are SGHAT and FQNNGV. The CDR3 has 11 amino acids. The CDR3 loop reads CASSSQETQYF. In nucleotides, the CDR3 is TGTGCCAGCAGCTCACAAGAGACCCAGTACTTC. Full variable domain (outside the CDR3, taken from reference TRBV11-2 and TRBJ2-5): EAGVAQSPRYKIIEKRQSVAFWCNPISGHATLYWYQQILGQGPKLLIQFQNNGVVDDSQLPKDRFSAERLKGVDSTLKIQPAKLEDSAVYLCASSSQETQYFGPGTRLLVL.

The gene calls are TRBV10-2 and TRBJ1-5; no clear D gene. Per the germline V gene, CDR1 is WSHSY and CDR2 is SAAADI. The CDR3 is made up of 14 amino acids. Trimming pared 0 bases from V and 3 bases from J, leaving 6 bases between. The CDR3 bases are TGCGCCAGCAGTGAGTCGACGGTCAATCAGCCCCAGCATTTT. Translating it yields CASSESTVNQPQHF.

This chain links TRBV5-1 with TRBJ1-1, with D tentatively TRBD1 (5 bases). Germline V gene data show CDR1 as SGHRS and CDR2 as YFSETQ. Trimming took 4 bases from V and 7 from J, leaving 14 bases between them. The CDR3 consists of 13 residues. CDR3 protein: CASSPGFLGEAFF. CDR3 nucleotide sequence: TGCGCCAGCAGCCCAGGGTTTCTTGGTGAAGCTTTCTTT.

This chain links TRBV27 with TRBJ1-2, with D perhaps matching TRBD1 (6 bases). The CDR3 totals 14 residues. Germline V gives CDR1 MNHEY, CDR2 SMNVEV (reference sequence). Trimming shortened V by 3 bases and J by 5 bases, and 13 bases separated the two germline ends. The CDR3 coding sequence is TGTGCCAGCAGTTTCACCGGGACATTATATGGCTACACCTTC. Protein: CASSFTGTLYGYTF.

This chain uses TRBV12-3 or TRBV12-4 with TRBJ2-1; tentatively, D is TRBD1 (5 bases). The CDR3 sequence is 13 residues long. V was shortened by 2 bases and J by 3 bases, with 5 bases between the two germline ends. The CDR3 DNA sequence: TGTGCCAGCAGTTTAACAGGCTACAATGAGCAGTTCTTC. Its translation is CASSLTGYNEQFF.

This chain links TRBV7-2 with TRBJ2-1, with no clear D. CDR1 SGHTA and CDR2 FQGNSA come from the germline V gene. Trimming cost V 5 bases and J 7 bases, with 9 bases left between them. The CDR3 has 12 amino acids. The CDR3 DNA reads TGTGCCAGCAGCCCCCTAGGAAATGAGCAGTTCTTC. Residues: CASSPLGNEQFF. The full variable domain, in which reference TRBV7-2 and TRBJ2-1 provide the parts outside the CDR3, is GAGVSQSPSNKVTEKGKDVELRCDPISGHTALYWYRQSLGQGLEFLIYFQGNSAPDKSGLPSDRFSAERTGGSVSTLTIQRTQQEDSAVYLCASSPLGNEQFFGPGTRLTVL.